This TCR beta chain was sequenced for a study of blood T cell repertoires in COVID-19. Trimming took 7 bases from V and 9 from J, leaving 13 bases between them. CDR3 length equals 12 residues. This table comes from immunoSEQ multiplex PCR, and its TCRdb copy is limited to in-frame clones, with some not included. The table has 100,000 to 150,000 clones, approximately 90% seen once. The chain recombines TRBV12-3 or TRBV12-4 with TRBJ2-1; a possible D gene is TRBD2 (6 bases). The specimen was peripheral blood. This receptor was obtained from a man aged 60 to 69 with COVID-19, enrolled during active disease. Here the CDR3 reads CASTLGGFEQFF. Written as DNA, the CDR3 is TGTGCCAGCACTCTTGGGGGGTTTGAGCAGTTCTTC.